Given below is one T cell receptor (beta chain) in context. Which antigen it targets is not known. No qualities accompany the bases; no much larger clone lies one base away. The sample comes from a study of cytomegalovirus exposure and HLA in healthy donors (dated by TCRdb to about 2017). A note on the overall study: A later analysis indicated that the 120 validation repertoires were generated on the platform also employed for the 700 or so repertoires of the first cohort. The study combined high-throughput TCR immunosequencing, statistical association of individual TCRs with disease status, and machine learning to predict cytomegalovirus infection status. The study aimed to test whether cataloging public T cell receptors could reveal signatures of past pathogen exposure. Along with the approximately 700-subject first cohort, a separate validation cohort of some 130 different subjects was used.

The protocol used for the library was the immunoSEQ multiplex PCR assay. In the original analysis: To diagnose cytomegalovirus status from the catalog of TCR beta chain sequences, a statistical classification framework was built. In its TCRdb copy, this immuneACCESS table keeps in-frame sequences only and misses some clones. Where compared with another copy, unresolved V genes explain less than half of these, and the others have no known cause. The V and J calls and clone size were taken over from that table, and D and trimming were inferred from the DNA. The sample has 100,000 to 150,000 clones on record, almost 90% of them singletons. The ten largest clones add up to about 1.5% of the sample. The CDR3, cysteine through phenylalanine, is 15 amino acids long. Only the CDR3 DNA stays, 45 bases, in frame from base 1. For this chain, trimming is 5 bases at the V end and 3 bases at the J end, and the number of junction bases without a gene match is 3. Reading the germline V gene gives CDR1 SGHTA and CDR2 FQGNSA.

Here is what the overall study found, with its caveats: Most TCR sequences were seen in very few donors, while some public TCRs were found in many individuals. A later analysis lacked HLA typing for the validation cohort, so it scored co-occurrence in that cohort across all 110 or so repertoires. A total of fewer than 200 TCR beta chains were listed by the study as associated with cytomegalovirus. A few of the identified cytomegalovirus-associated TCR beta chains were confirmed in vitro to be specific for cytomegalovirus antigens. It was suggested by the authors that the approach could potentially be generalized to other disease states and immunological phenotypes. A later analysis found that TCRs clustered in the first cohort also tended to co-occur in the 95 to 150 validation repertoires, with approximately 93% of cluster scores above 0. Cytomegalovirus status was reported to be diagnosed by the classifier with high specificity and sensitivity in both the original and validation cohorts.

Donors formed part of the validation cohort, which comprised 120 subjects and was distinct from the first cohort of fewer than 750 subjects. Recombination connected TRBV7-2 to TRBJ2-5, and 13 bases in between align with TRBD2. The clonotype was recovered from a man under 40 in good health and CMV-seronegative. Sequenced sample: PBMCs. This receptor carries the CDR3 CASSLTSGREETQYF. Here is the DNA: TGTGCCAGCAGCCTAACTAGCGGGAGGGAAGAGACCCAGTACTTC. With all but the CDR3 taken from the reference TRBV7-2 and TRBJ2-5 genes, the full variable domain is: GAGVSQSPSNKVTEKGKDVELRCDPISGHTALYWYRQSLGQGLEFLIYFQGNSAPDKSGLPSDRFSAERTGGSVSTLTIQRTQQEDSAVYLCASSLTSGREETQYFGPGTRLLVL.